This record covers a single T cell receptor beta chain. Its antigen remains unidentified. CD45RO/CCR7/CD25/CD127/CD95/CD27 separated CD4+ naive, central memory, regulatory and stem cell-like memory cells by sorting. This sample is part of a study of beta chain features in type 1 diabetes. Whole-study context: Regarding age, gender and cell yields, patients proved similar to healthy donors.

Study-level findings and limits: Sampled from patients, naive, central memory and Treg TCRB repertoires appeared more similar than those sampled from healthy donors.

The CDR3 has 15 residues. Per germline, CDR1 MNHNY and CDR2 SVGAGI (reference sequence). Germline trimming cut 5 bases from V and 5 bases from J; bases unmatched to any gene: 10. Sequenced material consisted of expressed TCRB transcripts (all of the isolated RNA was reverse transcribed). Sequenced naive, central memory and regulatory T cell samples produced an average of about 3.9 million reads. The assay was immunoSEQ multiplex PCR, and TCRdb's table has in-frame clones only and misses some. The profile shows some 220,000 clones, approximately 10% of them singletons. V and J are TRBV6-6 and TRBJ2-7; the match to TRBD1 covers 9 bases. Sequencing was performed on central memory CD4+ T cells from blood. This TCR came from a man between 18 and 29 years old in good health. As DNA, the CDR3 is TGTGCCAGCAGTAATCCGGGACAGGGACCCCACGAGCAGTACTTC. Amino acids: CASSNPGQGPHEQYF.